What follows are 27 T cell receptor beta chains derived from one specimen sequenced in a study of T-cell reconstitution after alpha-beta-depleted transplantation in children. Molecular barcoding with unique molecular identifiers was used for the TCRbeta library. One entry per CDR3 protein results from TCRdb running MiXCR on the PCR reads. The repertoire consists of a few hundred thousand distinct CDR3 sequences, with about 40% occurring once and the leading ten covering 25% to 30%. The specimen comprised PBMCs, sampled before TCRalphabeta/CD19-depleted stem cell transplant. These receptors originate from a girl aged 2 to 9 with aplastic anemia, due to receive a stem cell transplant.

The chain is built from TRBV12-3 or TRBV12-4 and TRBJ1-1; D uncertain. This CDR3 spans 14 amino acids. Trimming pared 8 bases from V and 7 bases from J, leaving 20 bases between. The CDR3 region has the DNA TGTGCCAGCGTCCTCAGGAATAAACGTTATGAAGCTTTCTTT. It encodes CASVLRNKRYEAFF.

The chain links TRBV7-2 to TRBJ2-5, with a weak D call TRBD1 (5 bases). Trimming pared 5 bases from V and 5 bases from J, leaving 15 bases between. Germline V lookup: CDR1 SGHTA, CDR2 FQGNSA. The CDR3 runs 14 residues. The CDR3 region is CASSRLLAGETQYF. CDR3 nucleotide sequence: TGTGCCAGCAGCCGCCTTTTGGCAGGGGAGACCCAGTACTTC. Full variable domain (missing parts from reference TRBV7-2 and TRBJ2-5): GAGVSQSPSNKVTEKGKDVELRCDPISGHTALYWYRQSLGQGLEFLIYFQGNSAPDKSGLPSDRFSAERTGGSVSTLTIQRTQQEDSAVYLCASSRLLAGETQYFGPGTRLLVL.

V and J are TRBV10-3 and TRBJ2-7; the match to TRBD1 covers 9 bases. J gave up 5 bases and V 6 bases, and 8 bases lay outside the gene matches. Per germline, CDR1 ENHRY and CDR2 SYGVKD. The CDR3 contains 14 residues. The DNA for the CDR3 is TGTGCCATCAGCCCGGGACAGGGTTATAACGAGCAGTACTTC. Amino acid sequence: CAISPGQGYNEQYF.

In its sample, this clonotype was seen once. The chain joins TRBV6-1 to TRBJ1-4, with D possibly being TRBD1 (5 bases). Trimming removed 4 bases from V and 6 bases from J, with 18 bases in between. Looked up from germline, CDR1 is MNHNS and CDR2 is SASEGT. The CDR3 is made up of 16 amino acids. CDR3 sequence reads: CASSGGHLGYDEKLFF. CDR3 nucleotides: TGTGCCAGCAGTGGCGGACATCTCGGCTACGATGAAAAACTGTTTTTT.

The chain uses TRBV20-1 and TRBJ1-5; 10 nucleotides agree with TRBD1. J gave up 3 bases and V 6 bases, and 5 bases lay outside the gene matches. The CDR3 has 14 amino acids. The germline V gene has CDR1 DFQATT and CDR2 SNEGSKA (reference sequence). The CDR3 loop is CSARGQGINQPQHF. The CDR3 bases are TGCAGTGCCAGGGGACAGGGGATCAATCAGCCCCAGCATTTT.

The chain uses TRBV20-1 and TRBJ2-1; D gene unclear. Germline values: CDR1 DFQATT, CDR2 SNEGSKA (reference sequence). The CDR3 length is 14 residues. V gave up 4 bases and J gave up 0 bases, with 10 bases separating them. CDR3: CSAIKRSSYNEQFF. The CDR3 DNA follows: TGCAGTGCTATCAAGAGATCCTCCTACAATGAGCAGTTCTTC.

This clonotype was seen many times. V and J are TRBV28 and TRBJ2-1; 8 nucleotides agree with TRBD2. The germline V gene encodes CDR1 MDHEN and CDR2 SYDVKM. This CDR3 is 15 amino acids long. The V segment lost 4 bases and the J segment 3 bases; nucleotides outside the gene matches: 5. The CDR3 here is CASSSSGSGYNEQFF. CDR3 nucleotides: TGTGCCAGCAGTTCAAGCGGGAGCGGCTACAATGAGCAGTTCTTC.

This clonotype was counted many times. The V call is TRBV20-1, the J call TRBJ1-1; 7 positions agree with TRBD1. The junction had 11 bases not matched to a gene; V was cut back by 6 bases and J by 10 bases. The CDR3 runs 12 residues. The germline V gene has CDR1 DFQATT and CDR2 SNEGSKA (reference sequence). CDR3 protein: CSALISTGRAFF. The DNA of the CDR3 is TGCAGTGCCCTAATATCGACAGGGAGAGCTTTCTTT.

This clonotype showed up just once. The gene calls are TRBV5-1 and TRBJ1-2; 9 bases are a match to TRBD1. The CDR3 extends over 15 amino acids. Germline CDR1 SGHRS, CDR2 YFSETQ. Germline trimming cut 0 bases from V and 7 bases from J; bases unmatched to any gene: 7. The CDR3 nucleotides read TGCGCCAGCAGCTTGGAGGGGACAGGGATTAGTGGCTACACCTTC. As protein: CASSLEGTGISGYTF.

This clonotype appeared a single time. The genes are TRBV5-1 and TRBJ1-5, with D possibly matching TRBD1 (6 bases). Trimming removed 1 base from V and 7 bases from J, with 12 bases in between. This CDR3 is 14 amino acids long. Germline-derived CDR1 and CDR2 are SGHRS and YFSETQ. The CDR3 is CASSLTGTGQPQHF. The CDR3 DNA is TGCGCCAGCAGCTTGACAGGGACGGGACAGCCCCAGCATTTT.

The gene calls are TRBV2 and TRBJ2-3, with TRBD2 as a possible D gene (6 bases). This CDR3 has 15 amino acids. V was cut by 6 bases and J by 5 bases, with 18 bases left in between. The germline V gene encodes CDR1 SNHLY and CDR2 FYNNEI. The DNA of the CDR3 is TGTGCCAGCAGGCCCCAACTAGCAGGAGGAGATACGCAGTATTTT. It codes for CASRPQLAGGDTQYF.

The chain joins TRBV30 to TRBJ1-3; tentatively, D is TRBD1 (5 bases). Germline lookup yields CDR1 GTSNPN and CDR2 SVGIG (reference sequence). The CDR3 contains 15 residues. The V and J ends lost 4 bases and 0 bases respectively, with 13 bases between them. The CDR3 DNA follows: TGTGCCTGGAAATCAGGAGACAGCTCTGGAAACACCATATATTTT. Amino acid sequence: CAWKSGDSSGNTIYF.

V usage is TRBV16 and J usage is TRBJ1-5; 9 bases map to TRBD1. Trimming at V came to 0 bases and at J to 1 base, leaving 4 bases not matched to a gene. CDR3 length equals 17 residues. Germline V gene sequence: CDR1 KGHSY, CDR2 FQNENV. Here the CDR3 DNA reads TGTGCCAGCAGCCAATCCCGCGACAGGGGGAGCAATCAGCCCCAGCATTTT. This gives the protein CASSQSRDRGSNQPQHF.

This clonotype was seen a few times. This chain connects TRBV20-1 to TRBJ2-5; a possible D gene is TRBD1 (7 bases). The V and J ends lost 0 bases and 3 bases respectively, with 14 bases between them. This CDR3 spans 15 amino acids. Germline values: CDR1 DFQATT, CDR2 SNEGSKA (reference sequence). The CDR3 nucleotides read TGCAGTGCTAGAGATACAGGGGCGGGAAAAGAGACCCAGTACTTC. It yields the protein CSARDTGAGKETQYF.

V usage is TRBV11-2 and J usage is TRBJ2-3; the D gene is possibly TRBD2 (8 bases). Germline V lookup: CDR1 SGHAT, CDR2 FQNNGV. V was trimmed by 5 bases and J by 0 bases, leaving 18 bases between them. The CDR3 spans 17 residues. CDR3 DNA sequence: TGTGCCAGCAGCCACAGGGGTGCTAGCGGGAGCACAGATACGCAGTATTTT. It is translated as CASSHRGASGSTDTQYF.

The chain uses TRBV7-9 and TRBJ1-5; TRBD1 might be the D (5 bases). V was pared by 4 bases and J by 6 bases, with 7 bases between. The CDR3 runs to 12 residues. CDR1 and CDR2 from the germline V gene are SEHNR and FQNEAQ (reference sequence). CDR3 sequence reads: CASSWDAQPQHF. The CDR3 DNA reads as TGTGCCAGCAGCTGGGACGCTCAGCCCCAGCATTTT.

This clonotype was found many times. V usage is TRBV2 and J usage is TRBJ2-6; D not resolved. Between the trimmed V and J ends, which lost 5 bases and 0 bases, there was a span of 14 bases. The length of the CDR3 is 17 residues. Germline CDR1 reads SNHLY; CDR2 reads FYNNEI. In DNA form, the CDR3 reads TGTGCCAGCAGTTTGGTTGGCTCCAGCTCTGGGGCCAACGTCCTGACTTTC. This codes for CASSLVGSSSGANVLTF.

This clonotype was seen many times. The J gene is TRBJ2-7, the V gene TRBV5-1; TRBD2 agrees at 13 bases. The CDR3 totals 18 residues. Germline V gene lookup returns CDR1 SGHRS and CDR2 YFSETQ. V lost 4 bases to trimming and J lost 6 bases; unmatched junction nucleotides: 16. In DNA, the CDR3 is TGCGCCAGCAGCCGTGGGACCATACTAGCGGGAGGGTTCGGCGAGCAGTACTTC. It codes for CASSRGTILAGGFGEQYF.

This clonotype was counted at least ten times. This chain connects TRBV29-1 to TRBJ1-2; possibly TRBD1 for D (5 bases). V shed 3 bases and J shed 4 bases, with 12 bases lying between them. The germline V gene has CDR1 SQVTM and CDR2 ANQGSEA. This CDR3 region has 13 residues. In nucleotides, the CDR3 is TGCAGCGTTGAGGGGGGGTTGGGCTATGGCTACACCTTC. Translation gives CSVEGGLGYGYTF.

The chain carries TRBV6-1 and TRBJ2-3; D possibly corresponds to TRBD2 (5 bases). The CDR3 extends over 14 amino acids. Deletions cut 4 bases from V and 6 bases from J, with 14 bases between. Per the germline V gene, CDR1 is MNHNS and CDR2 is SASEGT. CDR3 sequence (DNA): TGTGCCAGCAGTGTGGTGGGAGTGGTCGATACGCAGTATTTT. Protein product: CASSVVGVVDTQYF.

Only one count was recorded for this clonotype. This chain joins TRBV27 and TRBJ2-3, with TRBD2 as a possible D gene (5 bases). V lost 7 bases to trimming and J lost 0 bases, with 14 bases between them. Germline assignment: CDR1 MNHEY and CDR2 SMNVEV (reference sequence). This CDR3 has 15 residues. The CDR3 spells CASKGSATSTDTQYF. The CDR3, as DNA: TGTGCCAGCAAGGGTAGCGCGACTAGCACAGATACGCAGTATTTT.

The CDR3 reads CASSLIAGDYRRELFF. The CDR3 region has the DNA TGTGCCAGCAGTTTGATTGCCGGGGACTACCGCCGGGAGCTGTTTTTT. The chain carries TRBV27 and TRBJ2-2; the match to TRBD2 covers 7 bases. CDR1 is MNHEY, CDR2 SMNVEV, per germline (reference sequence). The CDR3 length is 16 residues. V was pared by 3 bases and J by 9 bases, with 13 bases of the junction left unmatched.

The chain combines TRBV15 with TRBJ1-3, with D hard to call. The V and J ends lost 1 base and 0 bases respectively, with 10 bases between them. The germline gives CDR1 LNHNV, CDR2 YYDKDF (reference sequence). CDR3 size: 16 residues. CDR3 in amino acids: CATSRARRNSGNTIYF. The CDR3 nucleotides read TGTGCCACCAGCAGAGCGAGGCGAAACTCTGGAAACACCATATATTTT.

This clonotype was observed at least ten times. V is TRBV12-3 or TRBV12-4 and J is TRBJ1-5, with D unclear. The CDR3 covers 15 residues. V lost 6 bases and J 4 bases, leaving 16 bases between the germline ends. The CDR3 protein is CASRRGGSSNQPQHF. The DNA for the CDR3 is TGTGCCAGCAGGCGGGGTGGCAGTTCTAATCAGCCCCAGCATTTT.

J is TRBJ2-7 and V is TRBV9; 7 bases agree with TRBD1. With V trimmed by 3 bases and J by 3 bases, 12 bases remained unmatched. CDR3 size: 16 residues. Germline V gene data show CDR1 as SGDLS and CDR2 as YYNGEE. The CDR3 spells CASSAGTGEGFYEQYF. The CDR3 nucleotides are TGTGCCAGCAGCGCGGGCACAGGGGAAGGGTTCTACGAGCAGTACTTC.

This clonotype was seen repeatedly, ten times or more. The chain recombines TRBV12-3 or TRBV12-4 with TRBJ2-3; the match to TRBD1 covers 8 bases. The length of the CDR3 is 15 residues. V was clipped by 7 bases and J by 1 base; unmatched bases: 7. The chain's CDR3 is CASKGQGLGTDTQYF. CDR3 bases: TGTGCCAGCAAAGGACAGGGATTAGGCACAGATACGCAGTATTTT.

As regards this clonotype: The junction does not match germline at one end; this may be a read error. CDR3 sequence reads: CASSYQRNYQQYF. The CDR3 region has the DNA TGTGCCAGCAGTTATCAGAGGAACTACCAGCAGTACTTC. The V call is TRBV12-3 or TRBV12-4, the J call TRBJ2-7; D is unresolved. The CDR3 covers 13 residues.